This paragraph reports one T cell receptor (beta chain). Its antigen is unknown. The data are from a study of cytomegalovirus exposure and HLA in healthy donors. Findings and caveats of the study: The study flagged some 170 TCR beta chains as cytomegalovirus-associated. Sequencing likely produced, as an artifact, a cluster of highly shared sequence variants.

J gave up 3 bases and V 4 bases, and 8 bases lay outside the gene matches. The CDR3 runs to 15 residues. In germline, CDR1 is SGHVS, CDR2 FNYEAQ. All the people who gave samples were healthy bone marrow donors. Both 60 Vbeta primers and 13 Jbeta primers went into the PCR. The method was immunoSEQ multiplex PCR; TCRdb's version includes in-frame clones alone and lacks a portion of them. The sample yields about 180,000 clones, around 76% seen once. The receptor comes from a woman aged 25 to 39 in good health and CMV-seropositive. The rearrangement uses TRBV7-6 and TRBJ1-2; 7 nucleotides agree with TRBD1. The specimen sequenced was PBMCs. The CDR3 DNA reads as TGTGCCAGCAGCTCCCTGACAGGGACTCACTATGGCTACACCTTC. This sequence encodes CASSSLTGTHYGYTF.